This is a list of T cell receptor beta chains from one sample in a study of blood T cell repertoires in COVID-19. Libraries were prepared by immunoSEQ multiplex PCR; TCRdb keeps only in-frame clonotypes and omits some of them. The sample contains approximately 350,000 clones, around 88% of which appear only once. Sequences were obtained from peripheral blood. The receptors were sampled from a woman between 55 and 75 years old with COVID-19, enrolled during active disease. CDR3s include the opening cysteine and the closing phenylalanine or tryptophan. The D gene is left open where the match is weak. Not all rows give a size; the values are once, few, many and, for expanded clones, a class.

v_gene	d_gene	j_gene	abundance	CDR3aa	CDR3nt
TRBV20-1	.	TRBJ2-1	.	CSATLAWGFF	TGCAGTGCTACGCTGGCCTGGGGCTTCTTC
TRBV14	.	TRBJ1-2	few	CASSQVRGYSYGYTF	TGTGCCAGCAGCCAAGTTCGGGGTTACAGCTATGGCTACACCTTC
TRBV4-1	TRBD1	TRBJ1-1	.	CASSHGQGRNTEAFF	TGCGCCAGCAGTCATGGACAGGGGAGGAACACTGAAGCTTTCTTT
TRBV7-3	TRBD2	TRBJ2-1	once	CASSPGGLNNEQFF	TGTGCCAGCAGCCCGGGGGGGCTAAACAATGAGCAGTTCTTC
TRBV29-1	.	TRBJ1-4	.	CSVRDQKREKLFF	TGCAGCGTGCGGGACCAAAAGCGGGAAAAACTGTTTTTT
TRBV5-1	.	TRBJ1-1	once	CASSPSGDEDTEAFF	TGCGCCAGCAGCCCATCAGGGGATGAGGACACTGAAGCTTTCTTT
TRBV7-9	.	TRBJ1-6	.	CALNRDSNSPLHF	TGTGCCTTAAACAGGGATTCTAATTCACCCCTCCACTTT
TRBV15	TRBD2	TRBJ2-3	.	CATSIRLAGGTDTQYF	TGTGCCACCAGCATCCGACTAGCGGGGGGCACAGATACGCAGTATTTT
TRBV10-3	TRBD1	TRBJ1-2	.	CAISVGQGASYGYTF	TGTGCCATCAGTGTAGGACAGGGGGCTTCCTATGGCTACACCTTC
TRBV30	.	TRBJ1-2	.	CAWARTDGYTF	TGTGCCTGGGCACGGACAGACGGCTACACCTTC
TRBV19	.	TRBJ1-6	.	CASSPPAGRRNSPLHF	TGTGCCAGTAGTCCCCCAGCGGGACGGCGGAATTCACCCCTCCACTTT
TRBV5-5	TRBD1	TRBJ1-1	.	CASRTGVRANTEAFF	TGTGCCAGCAGGACAGGGGTAAGGGCTAACACTGAAGCTTTCTTT
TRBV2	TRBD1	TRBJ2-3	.	CASRTGSSTDTQYF	TGTGCCAGCCGGACAGGGTCTAGCACAGATACGCAGTATTTT
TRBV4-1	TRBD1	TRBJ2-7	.	CARWNRGREQYF	TGCGCCAGGTGGAACAGGGGTCGCGAGCAGTACTTC
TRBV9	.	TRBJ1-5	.	CASSGGGAGDQPQHF	TGTGCCAGCAGCGGAGGGGGGGCAGGTGATCAGCCCCAGCATTTT
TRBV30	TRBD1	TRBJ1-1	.	CAWRTPRQGGNTEAFF	TGTGCCTGGAGGACCCCCCGACAGGGAGGGAACACTGAAGCTTTCTTT
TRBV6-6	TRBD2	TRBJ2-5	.	CAIGEGEETQYF	TGTGCCATAGGGGAGGGCGAAGAGACCCAGTACTTC
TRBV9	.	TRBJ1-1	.	CASSARSGTMKSEAFF	TGTGCCAGCAGCGCTCGCTCCGGGACAATGAAGTCTGAAGCTTTCTTT
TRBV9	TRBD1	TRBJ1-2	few	CASSDGQDYGYTF	TGTGCCAGCAGCGACGGACAGGACTATGGCTACACCTTC
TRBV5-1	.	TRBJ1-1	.	CASSLVGHTNTEAFF	TGCGCCAGCAGCTTGGTGGGACACACGAACACTGAAGCTTTCTTT